One sample yielded the 27 T cell receptor beta chains listed below, sequenced in a study of Graves' ophthalmopathy and Graves' hyperthyroidism. Amplification of TCR beta CDR3 regions used RNA transcripts. RT-PCR with HTBI primers came first, then second-round multiplex PCR. TCRdb ran MiXCR on the multiplex PCR reads and lists one entry per CDR3 protein. The sample has around 520,000 distinct CDR3 sequences; less than 40% are singletons. Sequenced material: peripheral blood or thyroid tissue (not recorded which). The origin of the receptors is an adult man with Graves' hyperthyroidism.

In this sample, this clonotype turned up a few times. J is TRBJ2-7 and V is TRBV9; 7 nucleotides line up with TRBD2. Unmatched junction bases numbered 7, after V lost 2 bases and J lost 5 bases. CDR3 length equals 14 residues. Germline V gene data show CDR1 as SGDLS and CDR2 as YYNGEE. Written as DNA, the CDR3 is TGTGCCAGCAGCGTTAGCGGGTACGCAGACGAGCAGTACTTC. This codes for CASSVSGYADEQYF.

This clonotype was counted at least ten times. The rearrangement uses TRBV15 and TRBJ1-5, with D uncertain. CDR3 length equals 14 residues. Per germline, CDR1 LNHNV and CDR2 YYDKDF (reference sequence). Deletions cut 2 bases from V and 4 bases from J, with 9 bases between. CDR3 sequence reads: CATSRRGSNQPQHF. In DNA, the CDR3 is TGTGCCACCAGCAGACGAGGTTCAAATCAGCCCCAGCATTTT.

This clonotype was observed at least ten times. This chain links TRBV10-3 with TRBJ1-2, with 7 nucleotides matching TRBD1. This CDR3 spans 14 amino acids. V dropped 3 bases and J dropped 2; count of bases not matched to a gene: 3. Germline CDR1 ENHRY, CDR2 SYGVKD. The CDR3, as DNA: TGTGCCATCAGTGAAACGACAGGGAACTATGGCTACACCTTC. Amino acids: CAISETTGNYGYTF.

The V gene is TRBV18, the J gene TRBJ1-1; D is uncertain. Germline lookup yields CDR1 KGHSH and CDR2 LQKENI. CDR3 length: 16 amino acids. Deletions cut 3 bases from V and 0 bases from J, with 14 bases between. The CDR3 loop reads CASSPPVPGLNTEAFF. CDR3 in DNA: TGTGCCAGCTCACCTCCCGTCCCGGGCCTGAACACTGAAGCTTTCTTT.

J is TRBJ2-3 and V is TRBV7-9; 10 nucleotides agree with TRBD2. The germline V gene encodes CDR1 SEHNR and CDR2 FQNEAQ (reference sequence). The CDR3 spans 16 residues. Trimming removed 4 bases from V and 5 bases from J; junction bases left unmatched: 9. CDR3 DNA sequence: TGTGCCAGCAGCTCCACCTTAGCGGGAGGCCAAGATACGCAGTATTTT. Encoded protein: CASSSTLAGGQDTQYF.

This clonotype was seen at least ten times. J is TRBJ1-3 and V is TRBV7-9; 9 bases are shared with TRBD1. The CDR3 consists of 18 residues. V lost 2 bases to trimming and J lost 4 bases; unmatched junction nucleotides: 12. The germline V gene encodes CDR1 SEHNR and CDR2 FQNEAQ (reference sequence). Here the CDR3 reads CASSLTRQGGLEGNTIYF. The DNA of the CDR3 is TGTGCCAGCAGCTTAACGCGACAGGGGGGTTTGGAGGGAAACACCATATATTTT.

J is TRBJ1-5 and V is TRBV10-3, with 8 bases fitting TRBD1. This CDR3 is 17 amino acids long. Trimming cost V 3 bases and J 0 bases; bases outside gene matches: 7. The germline V gene encodes CDR1 ENHRY and CDR2 SYGVKD. The CDR3 reads CAISDVAGTGSNQPQHF. The CDR3 DNA reads as TGTGCCATCAGTGACGTTGCAGGGACAGGTAGCAATCAGCCCCAGCATTTT.

This clonotype was counted many times. The J gene is TRBJ1-5, the V gene TRBV25-1; TRBD1 aligns across 8 bases. The J segment lost 2 bases and the V segment lost 6 bases, leaving 6 bases of the junction unmatched. The CDR3 is 15 residues long. Germline assignment: CDR1 MGHDK and CDR2 SYGVNS. CDR3: CASSGQGGGNQPQHF. In nucleotides, the CDR3 is TGTGCCAGCAGCGGACAGGGCGGGGGCAATCAGCCCCAGCATTTT. Complete variable domain (other parts from reference TRBV25-1 and TRBJ1-5): EADIYQTPRYLVIGTGKKITLECSQTMGHDKMYWYQQDPGMELHLIHYSYGVNSTEKGDLSSESTVSRIRTEHFPLTLESARPSHTSQYLCASSGQGGGNQPQHFGDGTRLSIL.

This clonotype was detected many times. Written as DNA, the CDR3 is TGTGCCAGTAGTATAGTAAGACAGGGAAACTATGGCTACACCTTC. Protein: CASSIVRQGNYGYTF. V and J are TRBV19 and TRBJ1-2; the match to TRBD1 covers 7 bases. Germline V gene lookup returns CDR1 LNHDA and CDR2 SQIVND (reference sequence). With V trimmed by 1 base and J by 2 bases, 4 bases remained unmatched. The CDR3 sequence is 15 residues long.

The chain employs TRBV28 and TRBJ1-4; TRBD1 aligns across 7 bases. Looked up from germline, CDR1 is MDHEN and CDR2 is SYDVKM. V shed 7 bases, J shed 8 bases, and the junction held 13 bases outside the gene matches. The CDR3 is 15 residues long. CDR3 sequence: CASNPSPGGLEKLFF. The CDR3 nucleotides read TGTGCCAGCAACCCATCTCCAGGGGGTTTGGAAAAACTGTTTTTT.

This clonotype was seen repeatedly, ten times or more. The chain joins TRBV4-1 to TRBJ2-7; tentatively, D is TRBD1 (5 bases). V shed 0 bases and J shed 2 bases, with 11 bases lying between them. The CDR3 contains 15 residues. Germline V gives CDR1 MGHRA, CDR2 YSYEKL. The CDR3: CASSQDMGQTYEQYF. Here the CDR3 DNA reads TGCGCCAGCAGCCAAGATATGGGGCAGACCTACGAGCAGTACTTC.

V is TRBV6-5 and J is TRBJ1-3; 8 nucleotides match TRBD1. Trimming cost V 6 bases and J 4 bases; bases outside gene matches: 11. In germline, CDR1 is MNHEY, CDR2 SVGAGI. The CDR3 consists of 16 residues. CDR3 in DNA: TGTGCCAGCAGGCGGACAGGGTTCATGCCCGGAAACACCATATATTTT. It encodes CASRRTGFMPGNTIYF.

The chain uses TRBV7-2 and TRBJ2-7; tentatively, D is TRBD1 or TRBD2 (5 bases each). Trimming took off 2 bases at V and 4 bases at J, with 18 bases between the two ends. The CDR3 loop spans 16 amino acids. CDR1 is SGHTA and CDR2 is FQGNSA in the germline V gene. CDR3 in DNA: TGTGCCAGCAGCTTACCGAGAGGGACGGAGACTTACGAGCAGTACTTC. This encodes CASSLPRGTETYEQYF.

The chain couples TRBV29-1 to TRBJ1-4; D is unresolved. The V gene lost 5 bases and the J gene lost 7 bases, with 11 bases spanning the gap. The CDR3 runs to 12 residues. Germline V gene lookup returns CDR1 SQVTM and CDR2 ANQGSEA. The CDR3 protein is CSVPREGEKLFF. CDR3 DNA sequence: TGCAGCGTTCCCCGGGAGGGTGAAAAACTGTTTTTT.

This clonotype was seen once. The conserved closing phenylalanine or tryptophan is absent in this CDR3, likely reflecting a read error. The chain is built from TRBV7-9 and TRBJ1-1, with a weak D call TRBD1 (6 bases). The length of the CDR3 is 13 residues. The germline gives CDR1 SEHNR, CDR2 FQNEAQ (reference sequence). With 6 bases removed from V and 1 base from J, the gap between germline ends came to 9 bases. The CDR3 region has the DNA TGTGCCAGCAGGCGGACAGAGAACACTGAAGCTTTCCTT. This sequence encodes CASRRTENTEAFL.

This clonotype has more than one count but fewer than ten. This chain connects TRBV15 to TRBJ2-3; a possible D gene is TRBD2 (7 bases). The CDR3 extends over 17 amino acids. The V end was cut by 3 bases, the J end by 3 bases, with 19 bases between. Germline V gene sequence: CDR1 LNHNV, CDR2 YYDKDF (reference sequence). CDR3 nucleotides: TGTGCCACCAGCAGTTCCCGGGGAGGGGGAAGAACAGATACGCAGTATTTT. Protein: CATSSSRGGGRTDTQYF.

The chain links TRBV20-1 to TRBJ2-7; no reliable D call. The J call is doubtful: the DNA matches TRBJ2-1 better. The CDR3 length is 14 residues. Looked up from germline, CDR1 is DFQATT and CDR2 is SNEGSKA (reference sequence). The CDR3, as DNA: TGCAGTGCTAGAGCCCGGATCTCCTACAATGAGCAGTTCTTC. Protein: CSARARISYNEQFF.

This chain uses TRBV6-5 with TRBJ2-2; 7 bases fit TRBD2. V gave up 6 bases and J gave up 2 bases; unmatched junction bases: 3. Germline V CDR1 and CDR2: MNHEY, SVGAGI. The CDR3 consists of 14 residues. The CDR3 nucleotides read TGTGCCAGCAGGGCAGCGGGAAACACCGGGGAGCTGTTTTTT. It encodes CASRAAGNTGELFF.

This clonotype was detected ten times or more. The rearrangement uses TRBV24-1 and TRBJ2-1; 10 positions match TRBD2. The CDR3 loop spans 16 amino acids. The germline V gene has CDR1 KGHDR and CDR2 SFDVKD. Germline trimming cut 5 bases from V and 6 bases from J; bases unmatched to any gene: 9. The CDR3 sequence is CATSGSLAGERNEQFF. Here the CDR3 DNA reads TGTGCCACCAGTGGTTCGCTAGCGGGAGAACGCAATGAGCAGTTCTTC.

The chain has TRBV4-1 and TRBJ2-7; weak D call: TRBD1 (7 bases). The germline CDR1 and CDR2 sequences are MGHRA and YSYEKL. V lost 1 base and J lost 4, with 17 bases in between. The CDR3 has 16 residues. The CDR3 loop reads CASSQGPPRGVYEQYF. The DNA of the CDR3 is TGCGCCAGCAGCCAAGGCCCGCCCAGGGGGGTGTACGAGCAGTACTTC.

The chain recombines TRBV20-1 with TRBJ2-3; 8 bases are shared with TRBD2. V was pared by 6 bases and J by 2 bases, with 7 bases of the junction left unmatched. The length of the CDR3 is 14 residues. The germline gives CDR1 DFQATT, CDR2 SNEGSKA (reference sequence). CDR3 in amino acids: CSALTSGYTDTQYF. The CDR3 bases are TGCAGTGCACTTACTAGCGGCTACACAGATACGCAGTATTTT.

V usage is TRBV24-1 and J usage is TRBJ2-6; D possibly corresponds to TRBD1 (6 bases). The CDR3 totals 15 residues. V was cut by 5 bases and J by 4 bases, with 11 bases left in between. Germline V CDR1 and CDR2: KGHDR, SFDVKD. The CDR3 here is CATSGGGTGANVLTF. In nucleotides, the CDR3 is TGTGCCACCAGTGGAGGGGGTACCGGGGCCAACGTCCTGACTTTC.

This clonotype was observed at least ten times. This rearrangement joins TRBV20-1 to TRBJ2-5, with D maybe TRBD2 (5 bases). Germline V lookup: CDR1 DFQATT, CDR2 SNEGSKA (reference sequence). The CDR3 extends over 13 amino acids. V was pared by 6 bases and J by 5 bases, with 16 bases between. CDR3 in DNA: TGCAGTGCCTCCCTTGAGGGCGGGGAGACCCAGTACTTC. Residues: CSASLEGGETQYF.

This clonotype was seen many times. The rearrangement links TRBV20-1 to TRBJ2-7; D might be TRBD2 (5 bases). Germline values: CDR1 DFQATT, CDR2 SNEGSKA (reference sequence). Trimming shortened V by 0 bases and J by 6 bases, and 15 bases separated the two germline ends. The CDR3 is 14 residues long. The chain's CDR3 is CSARDRPSLVEQYF. The CDR3 DNA sequence: TGCAGTGCTAGAGATCGGCCTAGCCTAGTCGAGCAGTACTTC.

This clonotype was detected only a few times. CDR3 sequence: CASSSQGAFQPQHF. The CDR3, as DNA: TGTGCCAGCAGTTCACAGGGGGCGTTTCAGCCCCAGCATTTT. This chain uses TRBV12-3 or TRBV12-4 with TRBJ1-5; 9 positions agree with TRBD1. The CDR3 has 14 residues. V was clipped by 4 bases and J by 6 bases; unmatched bases: 4.

This clonotype was seen only a few times. It may be a read error: a sequence one base away is much more abundant. The V and J genes are TRBV9 and TRBJ2-6; 9 nucleotides line up with TRBD2. The CDR3 spans 17 residues. Germline CDR1 reads SGDLS; CDR2 reads YYNGEE. Trimming took 7 bases from V and 0 from J; bases not matched to a gene: 8. CDR3 sequence: CASGPTSGISGANVLTF. DNA for the CDR3: TGTGCCAGCGGCCCGACTAGCGGCATCTCTGGGGCCAACGTCCTGACTTTC.

The table lists this clonotype with many counts. The chain has TRBV10-3 and TRBJ2-7; TRBD1 agrees at 9 bases. Per germline, CDR1 ENHRY and CDR2 SYGVKD. After removal of 3 bases from V and 4 bases from J, the junction contained 7 bases not matched to a gene. The CDR3 length is 15 residues. The CDR3 nucleotides read TGTGCCATCAGTGATTCGGGACAGGGACTGTACGAGCAGTACTTC. Amino acids: CAISDSGQGLYEQYF.